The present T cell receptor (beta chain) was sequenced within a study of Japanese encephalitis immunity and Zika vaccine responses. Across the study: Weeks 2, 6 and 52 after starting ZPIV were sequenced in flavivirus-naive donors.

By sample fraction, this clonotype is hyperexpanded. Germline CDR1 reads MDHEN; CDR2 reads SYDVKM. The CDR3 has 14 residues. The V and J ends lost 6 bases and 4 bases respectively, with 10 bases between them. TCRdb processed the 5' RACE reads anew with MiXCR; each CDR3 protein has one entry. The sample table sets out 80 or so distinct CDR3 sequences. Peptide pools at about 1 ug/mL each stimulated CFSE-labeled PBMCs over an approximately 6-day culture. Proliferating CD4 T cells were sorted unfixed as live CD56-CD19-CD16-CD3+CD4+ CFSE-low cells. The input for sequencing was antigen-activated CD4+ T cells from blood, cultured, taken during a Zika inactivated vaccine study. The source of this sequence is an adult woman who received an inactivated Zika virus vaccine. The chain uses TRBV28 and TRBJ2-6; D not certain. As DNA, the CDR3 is TGTGCCAGCAGACCCCGCACAGGGGCCAACGTCCTGACTTTC. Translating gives CASRPRTGANVLTF.